This T cell receptor (beta chain) was identified in a study of blood T cell repertoires in COVID-19. Overall study: Collection of acute and convalescent COVID-19 samples took place in the United States, Italy and Spain. In each case, the material was cDNA or gDNA derived from T cells, B-cell-depleted T cells, or PBMCs.

CDR1 and CDR2 from the germline V gene are MGHRA and YSYEKL. The CDR3 is 15 amino acids. J was trimmed by 4 bases and V by 3 bases; bases with no gene match: 8. Sequencing used immunoSEQ multiplex PCR; TCRdb keeps in-frame clones, though not all of them. The repertoire holds some 45,000 clones, with 75% to 85% as singletons. The sample consisted of peripheral blood. This TCR was sampled from a man at least 80 years old in a cohort sampled during active COVID-19. The V call is TRBV4-1, the J call TRBJ1-2; 7 bases align to TRBD1. DNA for the CDR3: TGCGCCAGCAGCCAGAGGACAGGAAATCTCTATGGCTACACCTTC. It codes for CASSQRTGNLYGYTF.